The 23 T cell receptor beta chains below were found in one sample sequenced in a study of regulatory T cells in long-lasting Graves disease. Construction of TCR beta libraries relied on iRepertoire HTBI primers and on Arm-PCR targeting CDR3 regions. TCRdb recomputed calls from the multiplex PCR reads with MiXCR, one row per CDR3 protein. The profile shows approximately 460,000 distinct CDR3 sequences, 16% of them singletons. Time point noted: newly diagnosed GD, antithyroid drugs for less than 3 months. With RNA extracted from PBMCs as input, the TCR library was made. The sample was also linked to a second study, of T cells in Graves' hyperthyroidism and ophthalmopathy.

This specimen consisted of peripheral blood mononuclear cells (PBMCs), obtained at new diagnosis, from a patient treated with antithyroid drugs. The receptors shown here come from a woman in her 30s with Graves disease.

This clonotype showed up many times. This chain connects TRBV7-9 to TRBJ1-1, with D uncertain. Trimming cost V 8 bases and J 0 bases, with 7 bases left between them. From germline, CDR1 is SEHNR and CDR2 FQNEAQ (reference sequence). The CDR3 consists of 12 residues. CDR3 nucleotides: TGTGCCAGCGCCCTGGTGAACACTGAAGCTTTCTTT. This encodes CASALVNTEAFF.

This clonotype was found many times. The genes are TRBV6-1 and TRBJ2-7; TRBD2 aligns across 14 bases. The CDR3 consists of 17 residues. The V segment lost 6 bases and the J segment 4 bases; nucleotides outside the gene matches: 11. The germline gives CDR1 MNHNS, CDR2 SASEGT. The DNA of the CDR3 is TGTGCCAGCAGGGGACTAGCGGGAGAGAGCATCGTGTACGAGCAGTACTTC. As protein: CASRGLAGESIVYEQYF.

With regard to this clonotype: With a far larger clone one base away, a read error is the likely cause. V gene TRBV28 combines with J gene TRBJ2-1; 10 bases match TRBD1. Per germline, CDR1 MDHEN and CDR2 SYDVKM. This CDR3 contains 14 residues. CDR3 bases: TGTGCCAGCAGTGACAGGGGGCTACGGGAGACCCGGTACTTC. Amino acid sequence: CASSDRGLRETRYF.

The rearrangement uses TRBV5-1 and TRBJ2-2, with TRBD2 matching over 9 bases. The V and J ends lost 5 bases and 4 bases, in that order; junction bases with no gene match: 6. This CDR3 has 15 residues. The germline CDR1 and CDR2 sequences are SGHRS and YFSETQ. The CDR3: CASRLAGDGTGELFF. The CDR3 nucleotides read TGCGCCAGCAGATTAGCGGGAGATGGCACCGGGGAGCTGTTTTTT.

This clonotype was observed a few times. The chain uses TRBV5-1 and TRBJ2-1, with 13 nucleotides matching TRBD2. This CDR3 region has 18 residues. Losses at the gene ends were 6 bases for V and 2 bases for J; bases not matched to a gene: 11. From germline, CDR1 is SGHRS and CDR2 YFSETQ. The CDR3 coding sequence is TGCGCCAGCACCCCCGGACTAGCGGGAGTTGCCCCCTACAATGAGCAGTTCTTC. Encoded protein: CASTPGLAGVAPYNEQFF.

The sample holds a few counts of this clonotype. The rearrangement uses TRBV6-1 and TRBJ2-5, with 7 bases aligning to TRBD1. Looked up from germline, CDR1 is MNHNS and CDR2 is SASEGT. Losses at the gene ends were 6 bases for V and 2 bases for J; bases not matched to a gene: 9. The CDR3 runs to 15 residues. Here the CDR3 DNA reads TGTGCCAGCAGAGATCCGGACAGGCCTCAAGAGACCCAGTACTTC. Translating it yields CASRDPDRPQETQYF.

This clonotype was found many times. V usage is TRBV5-1 and J usage is TRBJ2-1, with 8 bases lining up with TRBD2. The V segment lost 3 bases and the J segment 6 bases; nucleotides outside the gene matches: 8. CDR1 is SGHRS, CDR2 YFSETQ, per germline. The CDR3 is made up of 15 amino acids. CDR3 protein: CASSYQTAGGNEQFF. Written as DNA, the CDR3 is TGCGCCAGCAGCTACCAGACTGCGGGGGGCAATGAGCAGTTCTTC. Full variable domain (outside the CDR3, taken from reference TRBV5-1 and TRBJ2-1): KAGVTQTPRYLIKTRGQQVTLSCSPISGHRSVSWYQQTPGQGLQFLFEYFSETQRNKGNFPGRFSGRQFSNSRSEMNVSTLELGDSALYLCASSYQTAGGNEQFFGPGTRLTVL.

V and J are TRBV10-3 and TRBJ2-7, with D tentatively TRBD1 (6 bases). CDR1 and CDR2 from the germline V gene are ENHRY and SYGVKD. The V and J ends lost 6 bases and 7 bases respectively, with 19 bases between them. This CDR3 spans 14 amino acids. CDR3 residues: CAISRTVPSGEQYF. For the CDR3, the DNA is TGTGCCATCAGCCGGACAGTTCCCTCTGGTGAGCAGTACTTC.

V and J are TRBV10-3 and TRBJ2-7, with D uncertain. Germline loops: CDR1 ENHRY, CDR2 SYGVKD. Trimming pared 3 bases from V and 3 bases from J, leaving 6 bases between. The CDR3 sequence is 12 residues long. The CDR3 DNA is TGTGCCATCAGTGACACCTACTACGAGCAGTACTTC. The encoded protein is CAISDTYYEQYF.

The genes are TRBV12-3 or TRBV12-4 and TRBJ2-5; 14 bases match TRBD2. Trimming cost V 6 bases and J 4 bases; bases outside gene matches: 10. The CDR3 is made up of 17 amino acids. CDR3 loop: CASSRLAGGPVRETQYF. CDR3 coding DNA: TGTGCCAGCAGCAGACTAGCGGGAGGGCCGGTACGAGAGACCCAGTACTTC.

In its sample, this clonotype was seen many times. CDR3 protein: CASRGQRGNTEAFF. Written as DNA, the CDR3 is TGTGCCAGCAGAGGACAGAGAGGAAACACTGAAGCTTTCTTT. The J gene is TRBJ1-1, the V gene TRBV12-3 or TRBV12-4; TRBD1 might be the D (6 bases). CDR3 length equals 14 residues. Trimming removed 6 bases at V and 2 bases at J, with 13 bases between.

This clonotype showed up many times. The chain's CDR3 is CASSLIGHSWMEQYF. CDR3 DNA: TGTGCCAGCAGTTTGATAGGACATTCTTGGATGGAGCAGTACTTC. The V gene is TRBV12-3 or TRBV12-4, the J gene TRBJ2-7; tentative D call: TRBD1 (5 bases). V gave up 3 bases and J gave up 7 bases, with 19 bases separating them. The CDR3 extends over 15 amino acids.

This clonotype was observed a few times. This rearrangement joins TRBV18 to TRBJ1-2, with 7 bases that match TRBD1. V lost 6 bases and J lost 4; bases outside the gene matches: 11. CDR1 and CDR2 (germline): KGHSH, LQKENI. The length of the CDR3 is 15 residues. The chain's CDR3 is CASSLPGTETYGYTF. The CDR3 nucleotides are TGTGCCAGCTCGCTCCCCGGGACAGAGACCTATGGCTACACCTTC.

This clonotype was counted ten times or more. V and J are TRBV24-1 and TRBJ2-1, with 7 positions matching TRBD2. The CDR3 totals 13 residues. The ends lost 4 bases at V and 13 bases at J; junction bases unmatched: 9. Germline CDR1 reads KGHDR; CDR2 reads SFDVKD. CDR3 nucleotide sequence: TGTGCCACCAGTGAAGTGCAGACGGGAGGCCAGTTCTTC. Translated, it gives CATSEVQTGGQFF.

In this sample, this clonotype turned up many times. V is TRBV12-3 or TRBV12-4 and J is TRBJ2-7; D is perhaps TRBD1 or TRBD2 (7 bases each). V shed 6 bases and J shed 6 bases, with 18 bases lying between them. There are 14 residues in the CDR3. The CDR3 spells CASSLQGGAFEQYF. The CDR3 nucleotides read TGTGCCAGCAGCCTGCAGGGGGGGGCGTTCGAGCAGTACTTC.

There are a few counts of this clonotype. V is TRBV5-1 and J is TRBJ1-6, with D perhaps matching TRBD1 (5 bases). V lost 5 bases, J lost 4 bases, and 7 bases lay in between. This CDR3 has 13 amino acids. Germline values: CDR1 SGHRS, CDR2 YFSETQ. The CDR3 DNA reads as TGCGCCAGCAGGACAGATTATAATTCACCCCTCCACTTT. Translating it yields CASRTDYNSPLHF.

The sample holds many counts of this clonotype. V gene TRBV7-2 combines with J gene TRBJ1-4; D ambiguous. This CDR3 has 14 amino acids. The V gene's germline CDR1 is SGHTA and CDR2 FQGNSA. Trimming took off 2 bases at V and 6 bases at J, with 10 bases between the two ends. The CDR3 nucleotides read TGTGCCAGCAGCTTAATAAGGGAAGATGAAAAACTGTTTTTT. Amino acids: CASSLIREDEKLFF.

This clonotype was seen repeatedly, ten times or more. The gene calls are TRBV28 and TRBJ2-1, with TRBD2 identical over 9 bases. Germline V gives CDR1 MDHEN, CDR2 SYDVKM. The ends lost 5 bases at V and 0 bases at J; junction bases unmatched: 11. The CDR3 is 18 residues long. The CDR3 DNA reads as TGTGCCAGCAGTCACCTGATCGTTAGCGGGAGCTCCTACAATGAGCAGTTCTTC. Translating it yields CASSHLIVSGSSYNEQFF. Using reference TRBV28 and TRBJ2-1 for the parts outside the CDR3, the full variable domain is DVKVTQSSRYLVKRTGEKVFLECVQDMDHENMFWYRQDPGLGLRLIYFSYDVKMKEKGDIPEGYSVSREKKERFSLILESASTNQTSMYLCASSHLIVSGSSYNEQFFGPGTRLTVL.

This clonotype was detected many times. The V call is TRBV20-1, the J call TRBJ2-1, with TRBD2 matching 11 bases. The CDR3 is 15 residues long. J lost 5 bases, V lost 5 bases, and 8 bases had no gene match. Germline CDR1 DFQATT, CDR2 SNEGSKA (reference sequence). The CDR3 sequence: CSAAPSGRFHNEQFF. In DNA form, the CDR3 reads TGCAGTGCTGCGCCTAGCGGGAGGTTCCACAATGAGCAGTTCTTC.

The rearrangement joins TRBV7-2 to TRBJ1-5, with 7 nucleotides matching TRBD1. The length of the CDR3 is 16 residues. Germline CDR1 and CDR2: SGHTA and FQGNSA. The V segment lost 4 bases and the J segment 7 bases; nucleotides outside the gene matches: 13. The CDR3 coding sequence is TGTGCCAGCAGCTCACACCTGACAGGGTCCAAACAGCCCCAGCATTTT. Encoded protein: CASSSHLTGSKQPQHF.

On this clonotype itself: This may stem from a read error, because a much larger clone lies one nucleotide away. The chain is built from TRBV5-5 and TRBJ1-2; the D gene is possibly TRBD1 (6 bases). CDR3 size: 14 residues. Germline V CDR1 and CDR2: SGHKS, YYEKEE (reference sequence). Here the CDR3 reads CASSTGMVNYGYIF. Written as DNA, the CDR3 is TGTGCCAGCAGTACAGGGATGGTTAACTATGGCTACATCTTC.

The sample holds many counts of this clonotype. The V call is TRBV6-1, the J call TRBJ2-7, with TRBD2 matching over 10 bases. The CDR3 length is 15 residues. Germline values: CDR1 MNHNS, CDR2 SASEGT. With 7 bases clipped from V and 3 bases from J, the junction kept 9 bases outside the gene matches. The CDR3 spells CASTLAASGSYEQYF. CDR3 sequence (DNA): TGTGCCAGCACCTTGGCGGCTAGCGGGAGCTACGAGCAGTACTTC.

This clonotype showed up just a few times. The chain combines TRBV9 with TRBJ2-1; 9 bases map to TRBD2. The CDR3 is made up of 17 amino acids. Germline lookup yields CDR1 SGDLS and CDR2 YYNGEE. The V and J ends lost 0 bases and 5 bases, in that order; junction bases with no gene match: 9. CDR3 sequence: CASSVGTSAIFDNEQFF. The CDR3 DNA reads as TGTGCCAGCAGCGTAGGGACTAGCGCCATCTTTGACAATGAGCAGTTCTTC.